This T cell receptor beta chain was identified in a study of cytomegalovirus exposure and HLA in healthy donors. Study summary: The 120 or so validation repertoires used a platform that matched the one used for the approximately 610 first-cohort repertoires, as a later analysis reported.

The table came from immunoSEQ multiplex PCR; TCRdb's copy has only in-frame clones and leaves some out. The table shows 100,000 or so clones, with about 90% occurring only once. Concerning this clone: As yet, its antigen is unknown.

CDR1 MDHEN and CDR2 SYDVKM come from the germline V gene. The V and J ends lost 8 bases and 3 bases respectively, with 22 bases between them. This CDR3 comprises 16 residues. The study, taken as a whole, reports: There were around 160 TCR beta chains listed as cytomegalovirus-associated. In vitro confirmation showed a few CMV-associated chains to be CMV antigen specific.

The chain couples TRBV28 to TRBJ1-2, with TRBD1 as a possible D gene (6 bases). The clonotype originates from a man aged 18 to 30 in good health and CMV-seropositive. Sequenced material: PBMCs. The CDR3 loop reads CASRDGGRSYHYGYTF. CDR3 bases: TGTGCCAGCCGGGACGGGGGGCGCTCCTATCACTATGGCTACACCTTC.